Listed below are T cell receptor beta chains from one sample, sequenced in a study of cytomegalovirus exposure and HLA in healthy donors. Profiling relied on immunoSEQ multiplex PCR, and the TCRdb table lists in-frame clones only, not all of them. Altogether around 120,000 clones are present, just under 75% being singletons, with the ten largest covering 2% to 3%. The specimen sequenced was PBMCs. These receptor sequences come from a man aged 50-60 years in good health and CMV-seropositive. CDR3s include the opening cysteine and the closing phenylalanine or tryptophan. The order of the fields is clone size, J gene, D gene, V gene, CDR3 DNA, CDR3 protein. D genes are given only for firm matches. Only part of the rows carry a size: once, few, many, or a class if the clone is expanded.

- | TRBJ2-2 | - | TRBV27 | TGTGCCAGCAGTTTATCGGGGAGGGGGACCGGGGAGCTGTTTTTT | CASSLSGRGTGELFF
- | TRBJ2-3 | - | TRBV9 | TGTGCCAGCAGCGCCTTTAACACAGATACGCAGTATTTT | CASSAFNTDTQYF
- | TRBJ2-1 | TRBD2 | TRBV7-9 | TGTGCCAGCAGCTTAGGGTTAGCGGGAGACAATGAGCAGTTCTTC | CASSLGLAGDNEQFF
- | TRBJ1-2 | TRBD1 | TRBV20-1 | TGCAGTGCTAGGACAGGGAATGGCTACACCTTC | CSARTGNGYTF
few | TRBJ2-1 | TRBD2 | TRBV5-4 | TGTGCCAGCAGCTTGGGAACTAGCGGGAGTAATGAGCAGTTCTTC | CASSLGTSGSNEQFF
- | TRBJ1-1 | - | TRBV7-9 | TGTGCCAGCAGCCGGGGGGGTTTGACTGAAGCTTTCTTT | CASSRGGLTEAFF
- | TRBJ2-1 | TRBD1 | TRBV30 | TGTGCCTGCGTGGACAGGGGTCACTACAATGAGCAGTTCTTC | CACVDRGHYNEQFF
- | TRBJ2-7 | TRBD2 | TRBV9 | TGTGCCAGCAGCGTAGGCGGGGGGACTGCCTACGAGCAGTACTTC | CASSVGGGTAYEQYF
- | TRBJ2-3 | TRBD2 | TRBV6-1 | TGTGCCAGCAGTGTTACTTTTGGACTAGCGGGAGGGCCTGGGAATACGCAGTATTTT | CASSVTFGLAGGPGNTQYF
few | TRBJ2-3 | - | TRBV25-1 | TGTGCCAGCGTTGCTTCGGGTACGCAGTATTTT | CASVASGTQYF
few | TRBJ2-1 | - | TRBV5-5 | TGTGCCAGCAGCCTCCTTTACCTAGCGTCTTCCTACAATGAGCAGTTCTTC | CASSLLYLASSYNEQFF
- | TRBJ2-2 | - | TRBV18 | TGTGCCAGCTCACCCATGACAGGGAACACCGGGGAGCTGTTTTTT | CASSPMTGNTGELFF
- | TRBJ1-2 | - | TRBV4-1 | TGCGCCAGCAGCCACTTTGTGACAGACCTTGGCTACACCTTC | CASSHFVTDLGYTF
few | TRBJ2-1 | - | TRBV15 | TGTGCCACCAGCATTAGGGGCGATGAGCAGTTCTTC | CATSIRGDEQFF
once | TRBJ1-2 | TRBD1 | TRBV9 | TGTGCCAGCAGCGACAGGGGGCTGAGCTATGGCTACACCTTC | CASSDRGLSYGYTF
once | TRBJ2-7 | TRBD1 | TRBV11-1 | TGTGCCAGCAGCTCCGGACAGGGTGTGGAGCAGTACTTC | CASSSGQGVEQYF
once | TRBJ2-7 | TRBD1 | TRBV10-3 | TGTGCCATCACCGGGACAGGGGACCCCTACGAGCAGTACTTC | CAITGTGDPYEQYF
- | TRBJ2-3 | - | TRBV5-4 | TGTGCCAGCAGCTTCCAGCCAGGGGGCACAGATACGCAGTATTTT | CASSFQPGGTDTQYF
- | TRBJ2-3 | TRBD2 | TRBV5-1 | TGCGCCAGCAGCTTGGGACTAGCGGGCGCGAGCACAGATACGCAGTATTTT | CASSLGLAGASTDTQYF
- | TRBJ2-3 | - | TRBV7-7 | TGTGCCAGCAGCTTCGGTAGTGGCCCGGGAGATACGCAGTATTTT | CASSFGSGPGDTQYF
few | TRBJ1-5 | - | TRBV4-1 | TGCGCCAGCAGCCATGCTACCGGGACACAGCCCCAGCATTTT | CASSHATGTQPQHF
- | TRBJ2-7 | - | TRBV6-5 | TGTGCCAGCAGTTACTCGCGGCAGGGCGTGGGTGAGCAGTACTTC | CASSYSRQGVGEQYF
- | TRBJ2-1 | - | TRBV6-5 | TGTGCCAGCAGCCCACGAGTAAGCTCCTACAATGAGCAGTTCTTC | CASSPRVSSYNEQFF
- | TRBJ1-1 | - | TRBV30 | TGTGCCTGGAGTCGCAGAAGGGGAGGTGAAGCTTTCTTT | CAWSRRRGGEAFF
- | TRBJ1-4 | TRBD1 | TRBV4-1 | TGCGCCAGCAGCCAGGACCAGGGGGCAGATCGAAAACTGTTTTTT | CASSQDQGADRKLFF
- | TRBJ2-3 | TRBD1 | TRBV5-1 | TGCGCCAGCAGCTTGGAGGGACAGGCGATGGCAGATACGCAGTATTTT | CASSLEGQAMADTQYF
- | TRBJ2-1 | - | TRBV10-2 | TGCGCCAGCAGTAGGATCCAGAGGGCTAGCGCCTGGAATGAGCAGTTCTTC | CASSRIQRASAWNEQFF
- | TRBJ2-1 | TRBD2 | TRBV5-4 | TGTGCCAGCAGCCCACGGACTAGCGCGGACGTGGGTAATGAGCAGTTCTTC | CASSPRTSADVGNEQFF
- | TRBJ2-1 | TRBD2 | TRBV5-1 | TGCGCCAGCAGCTCGCCTAGCGGGAGTAACAATGAGCAGTTCTTC | CASSSPSGSNNEQFF
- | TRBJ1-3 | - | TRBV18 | TGTGCCAGCTCACCTCCCACAGGGAGTGTAACTGGAAACACCATATATTTT | CASSPPTGSVTGNTIYF
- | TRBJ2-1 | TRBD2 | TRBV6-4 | TGTGCCAGCAGTGAAGCGGGGGGATACAATGAGCAGTTCTTC | CASSEAGGYNEQFF
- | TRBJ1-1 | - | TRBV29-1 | TGCAGCGTCGGCCCACAGGGCAAAACTGAAGCTTTCTTT | CSVGPQGKTEAFF
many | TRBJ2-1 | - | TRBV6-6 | TGTGCCAGCAGTTACTCGAGAGTCTACAATGAGCAGTTCTTC | CASSYSRVYNEQFF
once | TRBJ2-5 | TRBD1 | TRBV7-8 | TGTGCCAGCAGCCCCGGGACAGGGTATTTCCAAGAGACCCAGTACTTC | CASSPGTGYFQETQYF
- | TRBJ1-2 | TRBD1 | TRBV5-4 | TGTGCCAGCAGCTCAGGGGGCGGCTATGGCTACACCTTC | CASSSGGGYGYTF
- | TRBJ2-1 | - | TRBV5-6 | TGTGCCAGCAGCTCCCCGGTGAGGAGCTCCTACAATGAGCAGTTCTTC | CASSSPVRSSYNEQFF
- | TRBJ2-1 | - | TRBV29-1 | TGCAGCGTTGAGTCGTGGCTCAACAATGAGCAGTTCTTC | CSVESWLNNEQFF
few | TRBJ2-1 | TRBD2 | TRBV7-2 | TGTGCCAGCAGCTTGCCCGTCAATAGACTAGCGGTCTACAATGAGCAGTTCTTC | CASSLPVNRLAVYNEQFF
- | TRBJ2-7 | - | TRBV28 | TGTGCCAGCAGTTTAATATCACCCGAGGGTAACTACGAGCAGTACTTC | CASSLISPEGNYEQYF
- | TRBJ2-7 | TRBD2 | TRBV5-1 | TGCGCCAGCAGCTTGTTCTTAGGGACTAGCGGATACGAGCAGTACTTC | CASSLFLGTSGYEQYF
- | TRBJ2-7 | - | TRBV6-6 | TGTGCCAGCAGTTATAACCCCAATAGTGTCTACGAGCAGTACTTC | CASSYNPNSVYEQYF
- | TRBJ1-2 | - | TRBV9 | TGTGCCAGCAGCGTAGGACAGGCCCTCTATGGCTACACCTTC | CASSVGQALYGYTF
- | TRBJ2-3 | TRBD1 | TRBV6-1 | TGTGCCAGCAGCCCCGGGACAGCCAGCACAGATACGCAGTATTTT | CASSPGTASTDTQYF
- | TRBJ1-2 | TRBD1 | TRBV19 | TGTGCCACCTGGGACAGGGGACATGGCTACACCTTC | CATWDRGHGYTF
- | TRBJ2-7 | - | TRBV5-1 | TGCGCCAGCAGCCTTGAGACAGGCCCGTACGAGCAGTACTTC | CASSLETGPYEQYF
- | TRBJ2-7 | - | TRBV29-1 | TGCAGCGTCGATACACTATCCCCCTACGAGCAGTACTTC | CSVDTLSPYEQYF
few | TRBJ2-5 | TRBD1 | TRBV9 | TGTGCCAGCAGCGTAGATTCAGGGGGAGAGACCCAGTACTTC | CASSVDSGGETQYF
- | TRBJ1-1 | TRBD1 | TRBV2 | TGTGCCAGCAGTCCGGGACAGGGGCGGAACACTGAAGCTTTCTTT | CASSPGQGRNTEAFF
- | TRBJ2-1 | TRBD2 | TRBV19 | TGTGCCACCTCCACCACGGGGGGGGCAAGGGGCAATGAGCAGTTCTTC | CATSTTGGARGNEQFF
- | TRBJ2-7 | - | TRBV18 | TGTGCCAGCTCACCACTGGATCGAGGGGAGCAGTACTTC | CASSPLDRGEQYF
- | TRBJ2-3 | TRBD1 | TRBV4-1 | TGCGCCAGCAGCCGACCGGGACAGGGGGCCAAGACAGATACGCAGTATTTT | CASSRPGQGAKTDTQYF
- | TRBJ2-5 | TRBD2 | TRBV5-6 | TGTGCCAGCAGCTTGTGGAGCGGGAGGGCCACGGAGACCCAGTACTTC | CASSLWSGRATETQYF
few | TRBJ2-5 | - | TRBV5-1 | TGCGCCAGCAAGCTTGGAGGTGAAGAGACCCAGTACTTC | CASKLGGEETQYF
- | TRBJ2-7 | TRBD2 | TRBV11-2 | TGTGCCAGCAGCTCGCGGGGGGGTTACGAGCAGTACTTC | CASSSRGGYEQYF
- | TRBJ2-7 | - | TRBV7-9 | TGTGCCAGCAGTAAGACAGGTTCCTACGAGCAGTACTTC | CASSKTGSYEQYF